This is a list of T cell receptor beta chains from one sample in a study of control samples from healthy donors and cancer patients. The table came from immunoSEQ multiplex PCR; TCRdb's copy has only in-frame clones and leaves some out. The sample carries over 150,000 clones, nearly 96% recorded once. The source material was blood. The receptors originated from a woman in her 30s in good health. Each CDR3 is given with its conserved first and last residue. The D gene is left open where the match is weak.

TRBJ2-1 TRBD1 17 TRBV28 CASRPTIDRGSYNEQFF TGTGCCAGCAGACCTACTATTGACAGGGGCTCCTACAATGAGCAGTTCTTC
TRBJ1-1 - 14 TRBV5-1 CASSFSRSGAEAFF TGCGCCAGCAGCTTTAGCAGAAGCGGCGCCGAGGCTTTCTTT
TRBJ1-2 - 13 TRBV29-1 CSLKGVGDYGYTF TGCAGCTTGAAAGGGGTAGGGGACTATGGCTACACCTTC
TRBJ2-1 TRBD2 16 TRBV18 CASSPPVLATYNEQFF TGTGCCAGCTCACCACCGGTACTAGCGACCTACAATGAGCAGTTCTTC
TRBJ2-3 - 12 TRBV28 CASTSPADTQYF TGTGCCAGCACCTCCCCGGCAGATACGCAGTATTTT
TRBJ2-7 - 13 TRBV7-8 CASSLGGRTEEYF TGTGCCAGCAGCTTAGGTGGACGGACCGAAGAGTACTTC
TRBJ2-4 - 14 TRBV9 CASSVDVAKNIQYF TGTGCCAGCAGCGTAGATGTAGCCAAAAACATTCAGTACTTC
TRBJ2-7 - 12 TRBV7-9 CASSLRLYEQYF TGTGCCAGCAGCTTAAGACTCTACGAGCAGTACTTC
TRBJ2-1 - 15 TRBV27 CASSLRRSSYNEQFF TGTGCCAGCAGTTTACGGCGGAGCTCCTACAATGAGCAGTTCTTC
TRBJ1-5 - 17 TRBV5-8 CASSFSRGNPYNQPQHF TGTGCCAGCAGCTTTAGCCGCGGAAACCCTTACAATCAGCCCCAGCATTTT
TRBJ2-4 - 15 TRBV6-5 CASKQDLLDKNIQYF TGTGCCAGCAAACAGGACCTGTTGGACAAAAACATTCAGTACTTC
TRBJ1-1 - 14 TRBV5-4 CASRAKGGRAEAFF TGTGCCAGCAGAGCTAAGGGAGGGAGGGCTGAAGCTTTCTTT
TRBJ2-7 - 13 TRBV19 CASSAGRIYEQYF TGTGCCAGTTCGGCAGGGAGGATTTACGAGCAGTACTTC
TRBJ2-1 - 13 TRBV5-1 CASSLSSYNEQFF TGCGCCAGCAGCTTGAGTAGCTACAATGAGCAGTTCTTC
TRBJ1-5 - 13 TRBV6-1 CASSEGRDQPQHF TGTGCCAGCAGTGAAGGCAGGGATCAGCCCCAGCATTTT
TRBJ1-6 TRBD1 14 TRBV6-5 CASSYSGQNSPLHF TGTGCCAGCAGTTACTCGGGACAGAATTCACCCCTCCACTTT
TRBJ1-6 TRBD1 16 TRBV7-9 CASSLTGGSYNSPLHF TGTGCCAGCAGCTTGACAGGGGGCAGCTATAATTCACCCCTCCACTTT
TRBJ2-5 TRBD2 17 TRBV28 CASSLLAGAPNQETQYF TGTGCCAGCAGTTTACTAGCGGGGGCGCCCAACCAAGAGACCCAGTACTTC